Presented here are 20 T cell receptor beta chains from one specimen sequenced in a study of tumor-infiltrating lymphocytes in localized non-small cell lung cancer. Profiled with immunoSEQ multiplex PCR; TCRdb holds only in-frame clones, not every one. The sample lists roughly 14,000 clones, 80% to 90% occurring once. The specimen was lung tumor tissue. These receptors all come from a human donor with non-small cell lung cancer.

V and J are TRBV27 and TRBJ2-7, with 7 bases aligning to TRBD2. The V gene end was trimmed by 2 bases and the J gene end by 3 bases; junction bases not matched to a gene: 4. This CDR3 contains 14 residues. The germline gives CDR1 MNHEY, CDR2 SMNVEV (reference sequence). CDR3: CASSLSGEHYEQYF. The CDR3, as DNA: TGTGCCAGCAGTTTAAGCGGGGAGCACTACGAGCAGTACTTC.

This chain links TRBV28 with TRBJ2-6; D not resolved. The CDR3 is made up of 18 amino acids. V was shortened by 5 bases and J by 5 bases, with 22 bases between the two germline ends. Germline CDR1 MDHEN, CDR2 SYDVKM. The CDR3 DNA reads TGTGCCAGCAGTACCGATCACTTGACACAAAGTCGGGCCAACGTCCTGACTTTC. It is translated as CASSTDHLTQSRANVLTF.

The rearrangement uses TRBV5-1 and TRBJ2-1, with a tentative D call TRBD2 (6 bases). Trimming took 6 bases from V and 0 from J, leaving 16 bases between them. In germline, CDR1 is SGHRS, CDR2 YFSETQ. The CDR3 contains 16 residues. CDR3 in DNA: TGCGCCAGCACGGAAGACGGGGGAAACTCCTACAATGAGCAGTTCTTC. Protein product: CASTEDGGNSYNEQFF.

This chain uses TRBV29-1 with TRBJ2-5; tentative D call: TRBD2 (7 bases). This CDR3 has 12 residues. Trimming stripped 5 bases from V and 5 bases from J, with 12 bases between. Germline-derived CDR1 and CDR2 are SQVTM and ANQGSEA. CDR3 sequence (DNA): TGCAGCGTTTTTAGGGGGGGGGAGACCCAGTACTTC. It is translated as CSVFRGGETQYF.

The J gene is TRBJ2-5, the V gene TRBV11-3; 10 bases line up with TRBD2. This CDR3 has 15 residues. The trim removed 4 bases at V and 5 bases at J, leaving 7 bases unmatched. The germline CDR1 and CDR2 sequences are SGHNT and YENEEA. In nucleotides, the CDR3 is TGTGCCAGCAGCTCCAGCGGGGGGGCCGGGGAGACCCAGTACTTC. It is translated as CASSSSGGAGETQYF.

V usage is TRBV15 and J usage is TRBJ2-3; possible D gene TRBD2, 5 bases. From germline, CDR1 is LNHNV and CDR2 YYDKDF (reference sequence). This CDR3 region has 14 residues. The ends were cut back, 3 bases at V and 2 bases at J, with 9 bases in the middle. The CDR3 sequence is CATSRREITDTQYF. The CDR3 region has the DNA TGTGCCACCAGCAGGAGGGAAATCACAGATACGCAGTATTTT.

The V and J genes are TRBV5-6 and TRBJ1-2; D is perhaps TRBD1 (5 bases). Germline-derived CDR1 and CDR2 are SGHDT and YYEEEE. The length of the CDR3 is 12 residues. Trimming left V 0 bases short and J 8 bases short, with 8 bases between. The CDR3 loop reads CASSLAGRGYTF. In nucleotides, the CDR3 is TGTGCCAGCAGCTTGGCAGGGCGCGGCTACACCTTC.

The chain recombines TRBV21-1 with TRBJ1-2. TRBV21-1 is annotated as a pseudogene. This CDR3 is 16 amino acids long. CDR3 sequence reads: CASSSKEEGDSYGYTF. CDR3 sequence (DNA): TGTGCCAGCAGCTCTAAAGAGGAGGGGGATAGCTATGGCTACACCTTC.

The chain combines TRBV18 with TRBJ1-3; D unresolved. The ends were cut back, 0 bases at V and 0 bases at J, with 15 bases in the middle. The germline gives CDR1 KGHSH, CDR2 LQKENI. This CDR3 spans 18 amino acids. This chain's CDR3 is CASSPPWGEISSGNTIYF. As DNA, the CDR3 is TGTGCCAGCTCACCACCCTGGGGTGAAATCAGCTCTGGAAACACCATATATTTT.

This clone was counted between two and nine times. This rearrangement joins TRBV30 to TRBJ1-1; perhaps TRBD1 as D (5 bases). The ends were cut back, 4 bases at V and 4 bases at J, with 19 bases in the middle. The CDR3 length is 15 residues. CDR1 GTSNPN and CDR2 SVGIG come from the germline V gene (reference sequence). The CDR3 region has the DNA TGTGCCTGGACCCATGGGGCCTCTAGCACCACTGAAGCTTTCTTT. This sequence encodes CAWTHGASSTTEAFF.

The chain employs TRBV9 and TRBJ2-6; D may be TRBD2 (6 bases). The V end lost 0 bases, the J end lost 0 bases, and 10 bases lay between the germline ends. The CDR3 covers 17 residues. CDR1 and CDR2 (germline): SGDLS, YYNGEE. DNA of the CDR3: TGTGCCAGCAGCGTAGCGGGGGACCACTCTGGGGCCAACGTCCTGACTTTC. This translates into CASSVAGDHSGANVLTF.

In DNA, the CDR3 is TGTGCCACCAGCAGAGCAGGGTTCGGGACCATATATTTT. This translates into CATSRAGFGTIYF. This rearrangement joins TRBV15 to TRBJ1-3; D might be TRBD1 (5 bases). V lost 1 base and J lost 10, with 11 bases in between. Germline loops: CDR1 LNHNV, CDR2 YYDKDF (reference sequence). The CDR3 sequence is 13 residues long.

The chain is built from TRBV4-1 and TRBJ2-7, with a possible D match to TRBD2 (5 bases). This CDR3 comprises 14 residues. The germline V gene has CDR1 MGHRA and CDR2 YSYEKL. Trimming removed 6 bases from V and 1 base from J, with 13 bases in between. The CDR3 DNA sequence: TGCGCCAGCAGTTCCGCGCTAGCTTCCTACGAGCAGTACTTC. Translating it yields CASSSALASYEQYF.

The chain uses TRBV15 and TRBJ1-6; 7 nucleotides align to TRBD1. The CDR3 has 14 amino acids. With 1 base clipped from V and 14 bases from J, the junction kept 8 bases outside the gene matches. The germline V gene has CDR1 LNHNV and CDR2 YYDKDF (reference sequence). In DNA, the CDR3 is TGTGCCACCAGCAGAGCTCAGAGGGACAGCGCCCTCCACTTT. Residues: CATSRAQRDSALHF. Looking up the rest from reference TRBV15 and TRBJ1-6 gives the full variable domain: DAMVIQNPRYQVTQFGKPVTLSCSQTLNHNVMYWYQQKSSQAPKLLFHYYDKDFNNEADTPDNFQSRRPNTSFCFLDIRSPGLGDTAMYLCATSRAQRDSALHFGNGTRLTVT.

The V gene is TRBV28, the J gene TRBJ2-7, with 7 nucleotides matching TRBD1. With 3 bases clipped from V and 4 bases from J, the junction kept 9 bases outside the gene matches. Germline V gives CDR1 MDHEN, CDR2 SYDVKM. This CDR3 is 15 amino acids long. Written as DNA, the CDR3 is TGTGCCAGCAGTTTTAGGGGGCTAGGAAGTTACGAGCAGTACTTC. Translating gives CASSFRGLGSYEQYF.

The chain uses TRBV5-5 and TRBJ2-7, with TRBD2 matching over 8 bases. Germline CDR1 is SGHKS and CDR2 is YYEKEE (reference sequence). The CDR3 is 17 amino acids. J gave up 3 bases and V 5 bases, and 16 bases lay outside the gene matches. CDR3 in amino acids: CASRLPRFSGANYEQYF. CDR3 nucleotides: TGTGCCAGCAGGCTCCCGAGGTTTAGCGGGGCCAACTACGAGCAGTACTTC. Based on the CDR3 plus reference TRBV5-5 and TRBJ2-7, the full variable domain is DAGVTQSPTHLIKTRGQQVTLRCSPISGHKSVSWYQQVLGQGPQFIFQYYEKEERGRGNFPDRFSARQFPNYSSELNVNALLLGDSALYLCASRLPRFSGANYEQYFGPGTRLTVT.

This rearrangement joins TRBV7-7 to TRBJ1-3, with 9 bases fitting TRBD1. Germline V lookup: CDR1 SSHAT, CDR2 FNYEAQ (reference sequence). J gave up 6 bases and V 5 bases, and 14 bases lay outside the gene matches. The CDR3 is made up of 17 amino acids. CDR3: CASSDREGQGQKNTIYF. CDR3 in DNA: TGTGCCAGCAGCGATAGGGAGGGACAGGGCCAAAAAAACACCATATATTTT. The full variable domain, its missing parts supplied by reference TRBV7-7 and TRBJ1-3, is GAGVSQSPRYKVTKRGQDVTLRCDPISSHATLYWYQQALGQGPEFLTYFNYEAQPDKSGLPSDRFSAERPEGSISTLTIQRTEQRDSAMYRCASSDREGQGQKNTIYFGEGSWLTVV.

The chain carries TRBV5-4 and TRBJ2-7, with D possibly being TRBD1 (5 bases). Trimming pared 0 bases from V and 0 bases from J, leaving 7 bases between. Germline values: CDR1 SGHNT, CDR2 YYREEE (reference sequence). This CDR3 spans 14 amino acids. This chain's CDR3 is CASSLGQNSYEQYF. DNA for the CDR3: TGTGCCAGCAGCTTGGGACAGAACTCCTACGAGCAGTACTTC.

This chain uses TRBV30 with TRBJ1-1; a weak D match, TRBD1 (5 bases). The V gene's germline CDR1 is GTSNPN and CDR2 SVGIG (reference sequence). The CDR3 sequence is 13 residues long. The V end was cut by 2 bases, the J end by 8 bases, with 15 bases between. DNA of the CDR3: TGTGCCTGGAGTAAAGGGGCCAGAAGAGAAGCTTTCTTT. It is translated as CAWSKGARREAFF.

The V and J genes are TRBV6-5 and TRBJ1-6; perhaps TRBD1 as D (5 bases). Trimming removed 2 bases from V and 7 bases from J, with 15 bases in between. This CDR3 comprises 16 residues. The germline V gene encodes CDR1 MNHEY and CDR2 SVGAGI. The CDR3 DNA sequence: TGTGCCAGCAGTTACCGACAGAGGGCCGCCAATTCACCCCTCCACTTT. Amino acids: CASSYRQRAANSPLHF.